The entry that follows covers one T cell receptor beta chain sequence. This record comes from a study of blood T cell repertoires in COVID-19. Germline CDR1 reads MNHEY; CDR2 reads SVGEGT. Trimming took 3 bases from V and 0 from J, leaving 14 bases between them. There are 17 residues in the CDR3. Study processing details: Amplification of reference gene primers was used by the study to estimate nucleated cell counts. The data were produced by immunoSEQ multiplex PCR, yet TCRdb's version contains in-frame clones alone and is incomplete. V, J and clone size are those of that table, while D and trimming were read from the DNA. The sample carries hundreds of thousands of clones, about 85% recorded once.

The chain links TRBV6-2 or TRBV6-3 to TRBJ2-2, with D possibly being TRBD1 (5 bases). This TCR came from a man between 35 and 55 years old with acute or convalescent COVID-19. Sequencing used peripheral blood. This CDR3 is CASSYYPGLSNTGELFF. In DNA, the CDR3 is TGTGCCAGCAGTTATTATCCAGGGTTATCGAACACCGGGGAGCTGTTTTTT.